This TCR beta chain emerged from a study of blood T cell repertoires in COVID-19. Study overall: The analysed material was cDNA or gDNA that came from T cells, B-cell-depleted T cells, or PBMCs.

Looked up from germline, CDR1 is MNHEY and CDR2 is SVGEGT. The CDR3 has 12 residues. V was trimmed by 6 bases and J by 7 bases, leaving 12 bases between them. Two negative PCRs, clearance, or symptom resolution characterized the recovered Cohort 3 donors. Produced via immunoSEQ multiplex PCR; TCRdb's table is partial and in-frame only. The table has more than 350,000 clones, over 75% seen once. This clone was observed a single time. The V call is TRBV6-2 or TRBV6-3, the J call TRBJ1-1; D not resolved. The clonotype was recovered from a young man who had recovered from COVID-19. The sample was PBMCs or T cells enriched from blood (not recorded which). This CDR3 reads CASSVRVGEAFF. The CDR3 DNA follows: TGTGCCAGCAGCGTCCGGGTCGGTGAAGCTTTCTTT.